Listed below are T cell receptor beta chains from one sample, sequenced in a study of HIV-infected children after antiretroviral therapy interruption. TCRdb fed the 3' RACE reads into MiXCR, producing one record per CDR3 protein. Here the sample spans about 15,000 distinct CDR3 sequences, about 3% being singletons. This specimen consisted of CD45RO+ CD8+ T cells from PBMCs, pooled from several time points, obtained from a donor given antiretroviral therapy, either interrupted or continuous. These receptors were taken from a pool of human donors with HIV. Each CDR3 is given with its conserved first and last residue. A D gene is named only where the DNA matches it firmly. Some rows mark clone size as missing; the rest say once, few, many or name a class of expanded clone.

d_call	v_call	clone_size	j_call	cdr3_length	cdr3_aa	cdr3_nt
-	TRBV27	many	TRBJ1-2	14	CASGGEGGSYGYTF	TGTGCCAGCGGTGGGGAGGGGGGTTCCTATGGCTACACCTTC
-	TRBV27	many	TRBJ2-7	13	CATSGHGPLEQYF	TGTGCCACCTCGGGACACGGGCCTCTCGAGCAGTACTTC
TRBD1	TRBV19	many	TRBJ2-2	16	CASSMTPGQGAGELFF	TGTGCCAGTAGTATGACCCCCGGACAGGGGGCCGGGGAGCTGTTTTTT
-	TRBV6-1	many	TRBJ2-2	21	CASRGFWVVGAGIPQSGELFF	TGTGCCAGCAGGGGTTTCTGGGTTGTGGGGGCCGGAATACCTCAAAGCGGGGAGCTGTTTTTT
-	TRBV10-3	many	TRBJ1-1	12	CAIGRGNTEAFF	TGTGCCATCGGAAGGGGGAACACTGAAGCTTTCTTT
-	TRBV13	many	TRBJ2-7	15	CASSQDSGRSYEQYF	TGTGCCAGCAGCCAAGACAGCGGCCGCTCCTACGAGCAGTACTTC
-	TRBV13	many	TRBJ1-5	12	CASSFSNQPQHF	TGTGCCAGCAGCTTTAGCAATCAGCCCCAGCATTTT
-	TRBV4-1	many	TRBJ1-5	15	CASSQGSQQSWPQHF	TGCGCCAGCAGCCAAGGATCACAGCAGAGTTGGCCCCAGCATTTT
-	TRBV5-4	-	TRBJ1-2	13	CASSSSRGGGYTF	TGTGCCAGCAGCTCCTCCCGGGGGGGGGGCTACACCTTC
-	TRBV6-1	many	TRBJ2-3	13	CASSEGETDTQYF	TGTGCCAGCAGTGAGGGGGAAACAGATACGCAGTATTTT
TRBD1	TRBV6-1	-	TRBJ2-1	15	CASRWGQGEGNEQFF	TGTGCCAGCAGATGGGGACAGGGGGAAGGAAATGAGCAGTTCTTC
-	TRBV5-1	many	TRBJ2-1	11	CASSFSNEQFF	TGCGCCAGCAGCTTCTCCAATGAGCAGTTCTTC
-	TRBV7-9	many	TRBJ1-1	17	CASSSGLTMPQNTEAFF	TGTGCCAGCAGCTCAGGACTCACAATGCCACAGAACACTGAAGCTTTCTTT
-	TRBV20-1	many	TRBJ2-7	14	CSASDGESSYEQYF	TGCAGTGCTAGTGACGGGGAGAGCTCCTACGAGCAGTACTTC
TRBD1	TRBV10-3	many	TRBJ2-1	17	CAISTGGVGTGYNEQFF	TGTGCCATCAGTACAGGGGGCGTTGGTACCGGGTACAATGAGCAGTTCTTC
-	TRBV9	many	TRBJ2-5	15	CASSEEKGGMETQYF	TGTGCCAGCAGCGAAGAGAAGGGGGGAATGGAGACCCAGTACTTC
TRBD2	TRBV28	many	TRBJ2-3	16	CASGPLAGVSTDTQYF	TGTGCCAGCGGACCCCTGGCGGGGGTTAGCACAGATACGCAGTATTTT
TRBD1	TRBV30	many	TRBJ1-1	13	CAWRDRGHTEAFF	TGTGCCTGGAGAGACAGGGGGCATACTGAAGCTTTCTTT
TRBD1	TRBV25-1	few	TRBJ1-4	14	CASSTGGDHEKLFF	TGTGCCAGCAGCACAGGGGGCGACCATGAAAAACTGTTTTTT
-	TRBV27	many	TRBJ2-4	13	CASSLSDKNIQYF	TGTGCCAGCAGTTTATCGGACAAAAACATTCAGTACTTC
-	TRBV4-1	many	TRBJ1-5	16	CASSQVGGAGNQPQHF	TGCGCCAGCAGCCAAGTTGGGGGGGCCGGCAATCAGCCCCAGCATTTT
TRBD2	TRBV12-3/TRBV12-4	many	TRBJ2-1	14	CASDALAGANEQFF	TGTGCCAGCGACGCCCTAGCGGGGGCCAATGAGCAGTTCTTC
-	TRBV2	many	TRBJ2-4	14	CASRDVTAKNIQYF	TGTGCCAGCAGGGACGTTACGGCCAAAAACATTCAGTACTTC
-	TRBV6-1	many	TRBJ2-4	14	CASSERTEGDIQYF	TGTGCCAGCAGTGAACGGACAGAGGGAGACATTCAGTACTTC
TRBD1	TRBV2	many	TRBJ2-5	13	CASLDREEETQYF	TGTGCCAGCTTGGACAGGGAGGAAGAGACCCAGTACTTC
-	TRBV12-3/TRBV12-4	-	TRBJ2-4	16	CASTARGLLAKNIQYF	TGTGCCAGCACGGCTAGGGGACTTCTAGCCAAAAACATTCAGTACTTC
-	TRBV4-1	many	TRBJ1-1	16	CASSQDLRGWGTEAFF	TGCGCCAGCAGCCAAGATTTACGGGGGTGGGGCACTGAAGCTTTCTTT
TRBD2	TRBV6-2/TRBV6-3	few	TRBJ2-1	17	CASSPRVGGDAINEQFF	TGTGCCAGCAGTCCACGGGTCGGGGGGGACGCTATAAATGAGCAGTTCTTC
-	TRBV27	-	TRBJ1-2	14	CASSYSGHPYGYTF	TGTGCCAGCAGTTATTCCGGACACCCCTATGGCTACACCTTC
-	TRBV23-1	many	TRBJ2-5	14	CASSHQGTKETQYF	TGCGCCAGCAGTCATCAGGGAACCAAAGAGACCCAGTACTTC
TRBD1	TRBV7-8	many	TRBJ1-6	14	CASSQQGVDSPLHF	TGTGCCAGCAGCCAGCAGGGGGTCGATTCACCCCTCCACTTT
-	TRBV3-1	many	TRBJ2-4	17	CASSQGYGPRTKNIQYF	TGTGCCAGCAGCCAAGGGTACGGGCCGAGGACCAAAAACATTCAGTACTTC
-	TRBV5-4	many	TRBJ2-5	16	CASSLDGNPYQETQYF	TGTGCCAGCAGCTTGGACGGGAATCCTTACCAAGAGACCCAGTACTTC
-	TRBV24-1	many	TRBJ2-1	16	CATSGARFPSYNEQFF	TGTGCCACCAGTGGAGCCCGATTCCCTTCCTACAATGAGCAGTTCTTC
-	TRBV25-1	few	TRBJ1-1	14	CASSERQAVTEAFF	TGTGCCAGCAGTGAACGACAGGCGGTCACTGAAGCTTTCTTT
-	TRBV28	many	TRBJ2-5	15	CASSLRQGEVETQYF	TGTGCCAGCAGTTTACGTCAAGGGGAGGTCGAGACCCAGTACTTC
TRBD2	TRBV27	medium-sized	TRBJ2-2	16	CASSPAGRVNTGELFF	TGTGCCAGCAGTCCAGCGGGGAGGGTCAACACCGGGGAGCTGTTTTTT
-	TRBV7-8	many	TRBJ2-7	12	CASSLVGDEQYF	TGTGCCAGCAGCTTAGTAGGGGACGAGCAGTACTTC
TRBD1	TRBV24-1	many	TRBJ2-2	23	CATSDLDRDLDRVSGSDTGELFF	TGTGCCACCAGTGACTTGGACAGGGACTTGGACAGGGTCAGCGGGTCAGACACCGGGGAGCTGTTTTTT
-	TRBV30	many	TRBJ2-7	15	CAWGARRDTTYEQYF	TGTGCCTGGGGCGCCCGCAGGGATACAACCTACGAGCAGTACTTC
TRBD2	TRBV27	many	TRBJ2-3	15	CASSKIAGGTDTQYF	TGTGCCAGCAGCAAGATAGCGGGGGGCACAGATACGCAGTATTTT
-	TRBV12-3/TRBV12-4	many	TRBJ1-2	14	CASSFPGEWNGYTF	TGTGCCAGCAGTTTCCCCGGGGAATGGAATGGCTACACCTTC
-	TRBV7-7	-	TRBJ2-7	13	CASSLGDGNEQYF	TGTGCTAGCAGCTTAGGGGACGGCAACGAGCAGTACTTC
TRBD2	TRBV6-5	medium-sized	TRBJ2-2	15	CASRLSSGSTGELFF	TGTGCCAGCAGACTCTCTAGCGGGAGTACCGGGGAGCTGTTTTTT
TRBD1	TRBV12-3/TRBV12-4	many	TRBJ2-3	15	CASLPPGQATDTQYF	TGTGCCAGCCTACCGCCGGGACAGGCCACCGATACGCAGTATTTT
TRBD2	TRBV29-1	many	TRBJ2-1	17	CSVDPGLAGGNVNEQFF	TGCAGCGTTGACCCGGGACTAGCGGGGGGAAACGTCAATGAGCAGTTCTTC
-	TRBV12-5	many	TRBJ1-5	11	CASGLGQPQHF	TGTGCTAGTGGTTTGGGTCAGCCCCAGCATTTT
TRBD1	TRBV20-1	many	TRBJ1-1	16	CSARDLAQGVIAEAFF	TGCAGTGCTAGAGATTTAGCACAGGGGGTTATCGCTGAAGCTTTCTTT
TRBD1	TRBV27	-	TRBJ2-5	18	CASSTTFTGGPLRETQYF	TGTGCCAGCAGTACCACCTTCACAGGGGGCCCTTTACGAGAGACCCAGTACTTC
-	TRBV7-1	-	TRBJ2-7	13	CASSSFPRDEQYF	TGTGCCAGCAGCTCATTCCCGCGCGACGAGCAGTACTTC
-	TRBV28	many	TRBJ2-5	13	CASRGPWTETQYF	TGTGCCAGCAGAGGACCTTGGACAGAGACCCAGTACTTC
-	TRBV27	many	TRBJ2-1	13	CASTSGTFQSQFF	TGTGCCAGCACCTCCGGGACCTTCCAATCCCAGTTCTTC